This T cell receptor beta chain was captured in a study of radiotherapy plus CTLA-4 blockade in lung cancer. In the study overall: With about a third of patients having disease control, objective responses were seen in roughly 18%. Findings and caveats of the study: Early blood T cell clone changes and increased post-radiation serum interferon-beta were reportedly the strongest response predictors.

This table comes from immunoSEQ multiplex PCR, and its TCRdb copy is limited to in-frame clones, with some not included. The profile shows some 50,000 clones, 84% of them singletons. Turning to this clone: Its antigen is not known.

The V end lost 4 bases, the J end lost 7 bases, and 17 bases lay between the germline ends. Germline CDR1 is MDHEN and CDR2 is SYDVKM. The CDR3 has 14 residues. This specimen was peripheral blood, taken from a patient treated with radiotherapy plus ipilimumab. This clonotype originated in a human donor with non-small cell lung cancer whose response to radiotherapy plus ipilimumab could not be evaluated. This chain links TRBV28 with TRBJ2-7; perhaps TRBD2 as D (7 bases). CDR3 DNA sequence: TGTGCCAGCAGTTCCTGGGCGGGGGCGCCGGAGCAGTACTTC. This gives the protein CASSSWAGAPEQYF.